One T cell receptor beta chain is described in this entry. Its antigen is unknown. These data originate in a study of cytotoxic CD8 clonotypes in ibrutinib-treated CLL. Across the whole study: Patients attained around 25 partial and 2 complete responses; at median roughly 73 months, around 15 remained remitted while about twelve progressed.

Target depth was 1 in 200,000 to 1 in 1 million T cells, about 10x per clonotype. Measured with immunoSEQ multiplex PCR; TCRdb has only the in-frame clones, and not every one. The sample has some 23,000 clones, 55% to 70% seen once. Overall study findings and caveats: Clonality rose at ibrutinib response, held steady in sustained remission, and fell toward baseline at progression.

The CDR3 runs 12 residues. Germline lookup yields CDR1 SEHNR and CDR2 FQNEAQ (reference sequence). V was pared by 5 bases and J by 7 bases, with 10 bases between. The chain is built from TRBV7-9 and TRBJ2-3; maybe TRBD1 (6 bases). This sequence originates from a human donor with chronic lymphocytic leukemia. Sequences were derived from PBMCs, sampled at disease progression, from a patient treated with ibrutinib. The CDR3 DNA follows: TGTGCCAGCAGCACGGACAGCCATACGCAGTATTTT. It is translated as CASSTDSHTQYF.